One sample yielded the 25 T cell receptor beta chains listed below, sequenced in a study of tumor-infiltrating lymphocytes in primary liver carcinoma (dated by TCRdb to about 2017). Sequencing took place on an Illumina HiSeq 2500. A constant-region primer and ProtoScript II reverse transcriptase were used to reverse-transcribe TCRbeta-specific cDNA from approximately 550 ng total RNA. Three nested multiplex PCR rounds, following a slightly modified ARM-PCR procedure, were used to build the TCRbeta libraries. Each of the first two PCR rounds ran for approximately 11 cycles using multiplex TRBV1-TRBV30 forward primers together with a Cbeta reverse primer. Starting from the raw public reads, TCRdb applied fastp trimming at Q25, assembled clones with MiXCR and retained in-frame beta chains. Every distinct CDR3 protein forms one entry, paired with its most common genes and DNA. For this sample the table gives fewer than 350,000 distinct CDR3 sequences, of which approximately 65% were detected only once. The ten biggest clones cover roughly 9% of the sample.

Blood RNA was extracted from unsorted whole blood using TRIzol reagent, and germline DNA was obtained with the DNeasy Blood & Tissue kit. Specimen: peripheral blood. All receptors come from a man in his forties with primary liver carcinoma and hepatitis B virus infection.

This clonotype has only a few counts. This chain joins TRBV7-9 and TRBJ2-7; D remains ambiguous. The CDR3 is made up of 13 amino acids. V dropped 5 bases and J dropped 4 bases, with 12 bases sitting between them. Looked up from germline, CDR1 is SEHNR and CDR2 is FQNEAQ (reference sequence). For the CDR3, the DNA is TGTGCCAGCAGCCTTCACGGTGGGTACGAGCAGTACTTC. The encoded protein is CASSLHGGYEQYF.

A word on this clonotype: The junction does not match germline at one end; this may be a read error. The chain couples TRBV28 to TRBJ2-5; D perhaps matches TRBD1 (6 bases). CDR1 and CDR2 from the germline V gene are MDHEN and SYDVKM. The CDR3 has 13 residues. CDR3 sequence reads: CAGRKQGPETQYF. CDR3 DNA sequence: TGTGCCGGCAGAAAACAGGGTCCAGAGACCCAGTACTTC.

As to this clonotype: This may arise from a read error, as a much more abundant clone is one base away. The V and J genes are TRBV4-2 and TRBJ2-3, with 9 bases that match TRBD2. Per germline, CDR1 LGHNA and CDR2 YNFKEQ. With V trimmed by 0 bases and J by 0 bases, 13 bases remained unmatched. The CDR3 runs 20 residues. The CDR3 region has the DNA TGTGCCAGCAGCCAAGATCAGTATTACAGCGGGAGGACCAGCACAGATACGCAGTATTTT. It translates to CASSQDQYYSGRTSTDTQYF.

A note on this clonotype: A much larger clone lies one base from this, so it may be a read error. This chain links TRBV10-1 with TRBJ2-3; D possibly matches TRBD1 or TRBD2 (5 bases each). This CDR3 comprises 15 residues. The germline CDR1 and CDR2 sequences are WNHNN and SYGVQD (reference sequence). CDR3 in amino acids: CDSSESWDPTDTQYF. In DNA form, the CDR3 reads TGCGACAGCAGTGAGTCGTGGGACCCCACAGATACGCAGTATTTT.

The count of this clonotype is one. This may come from a read error, since a much larger clone is one base off. The gene calls are TRBV7-8 and TRBJ2-2; D uncertain. Trimming pared 5 bases from V and 7 bases from J, leaving 11 bases between. CDR1 SGHVS and CDR2 FQNEAQ come from the germline V gene. The CDR3 contains 13 residues. CDR3 nucleotide sequence: TGTGCCAGCAGCGCTCGATCGGGCGGGGAGCTGTTTTTT. Encoded protein: CASSARSGGELFF.

CDR3 loop: CASSETGRVDVLTF. The CDR3 coding sequence is TGTGCCAGCAGTGAAACAGGGAGGGTCGACGTCCTGACTTTC. V usage is TRBV6-1 and J usage is TRBJ2-6; D might be TRBD2 (7 bases). CDR1 is MNHNS and CDR2 is SASEGT in the germline V gene. This CDR3 comprises 14 residues. Trimming pared 2 bases from V and 11 bases from J, leaving 13 bases between.

This clonotype occurred a few times. The junction departs from germline at one end; a sequencing error may be responsible. The rearrangement uses TRBV29-1 and TRBJ2-7, with 7 bases matching TRBD2. The CDR3 totals 15 residues. Germline V gene lookup returns CDR1 SQVTM and CDR2 ANQGSEA. The CDR3 loop is CSAPVTKGGSYEQYF. In nucleotides, the CDR3 is TGTAGCGCTCCCGTCACTAAGGGAGGGAGCTACGAGCAGTACTTC.

In this sample, this clonotype turned up a few times. The V call is TRBV9, the J call TRBJ2-3; D is possibly TRBD2 (5 bases). This CDR3 has 15 amino acids. Per the germline V gene, CDR1 is SGDLS and CDR2 is YYNGEE. V shed 2 bases and J shed 0 bases, with 10 bases lying between them. The CDR3 nucleotides read TGTGCCAGCAGCGTTTTCGCTAGCAGCACAGATACGCAGTATTTT. It is translated as CASSVFASSTDTQYF.

The rearrangement links TRBV28 to TRBJ2-1; D possibly corresponds to TRBD2 (5 bases). With 5 bases removed from V and 6 bases from J, the gap between germline ends came to 17 bases. The CDR3 sequence is 15 residues long. Germline V lookup: CDR1 MDHEN, CDR2 SYDVKM. The CDR3 sequence: CASSEARGPGNEQFF. CDR3 in DNA: TGTGCCAGCAGTGAAGCGAGAGGGCCGGGCAATGAGCAGTTCTTC.

Regarding this clonotype: A read error may explain this, as a much larger clone is one base away. The J gene is TRBJ2-1, the V gene TRBV5-4, with D unclear. This CDR3 has 13 residues. Germline assignment: CDR1 SGHNT and CDR2 YYREEE (reference sequence). The CDR3, as DNA: TGTGCCAGCAGCCCGGGCTCCTACGATGAGCAGTTCTTC. It translates to CASSPGSYDEQFF.

The V and J genes are TRBV24-1 and TRBJ2-2, with D perhaps matching TRBD1 (5 bases). V lost 3 bases to trimming and J lost 7 bases, with 11 bases between them. The length of the CDR3 is 14 residues. The V gene's germline CDR1 is KGHDR and CDR2 SFDVKD. In nucleotides, the CDR3 is TGTGCCACCAGTGATGTAGGGCAGGGCGGGGAGCTGTTTTTT. Translated, it gives CATSDVGQGGELFF.

In regard to this clonotype: Since a much larger clone is just one base distant, this may be a read error. The chain couples TRBV12-3 or TRBV12-4 to TRBJ1-4; D uncertain. The V and J ends lost 7 bases and 8 bases respectively, with 17 bases between them. This CDR3 is 14 amino acids long. CDR3: CASTLSGLREKLFF. DNA for the CDR3: TGTGCCAGCACTTTGTCCGGGCTAAGGGAAAAACTGTTTTTT.

Only a few counts were recorded for this clonotype. The chain is built from TRBV6-1 and TRBJ1-2; no firm D call. Trimming left V 6 bases short and J 1 base short, with 9 bases between. The CDR3 runs to 13 residues. The germline CDR1 and CDR2 sequences are MNHNS and SASEGT. CDR3 in amino acids: CASSDTDNYGYTF. DNA of the CDR3: TGTGCCAGCAGCGATACAGATAACTATGGCTACACCTTC.

Worth noting for this clonotype: The junction differs from germline at one of its ends, possibly a read error. V is TRBV11-3 and J is TRBJ1-6; 7 positions match TRBD1. This CDR3 is 13 amino acids long. In germline, CDR1 is SGHNT, CDR2 YENEEA. The DNA for the CDR3 is TGTGCCAGCGGCGGGGGACAGAATTCACCCCTCAACTTT. The encoded protein is CASGGGQNSPLNF.

In regard to this clonotype: A much more abundant neighbour one base away suggests this may be a read error. The chain employs TRBV4-2 and TRBJ2-5; TRBD2 agrees at 8 bases. The CDR3 consists of 16 residues. Germline CDR1 and CDR2: LGHNA and YNFKEQ. The CDR3 spells CASSQASSGFQEAQYF. The CDR3 DNA sequence: TGTGCCAGCAGCCAAGCGTCTAGCGGGTTTCAAGAGGCCCAGTACTTC.

Comment on this clonotype: A much larger clone lies a single base off, so this may be a read error. V usage is TRBV10-3 and J usage is TRBJ2-5; 11 nucleotides agree with TRBD2. V shed 6 bases and J 2 bases; nucleotides not matched to a gene: 5. CDR1 ENHRY and CDR2 SYGVKD come from the germline V gene. This CDR3 region has 15 residues. The CDR3 nucleotides are TGTGCCATCAGCTCCGGGACTAGCGGACAAGAGACCCAGTACTTC. Amino acids: CAISSGTSGQETQYF.

This clonotype occurred once. A much larger clone sits a single nucleotide away, making a read error possible. The gene calls are TRBV10-3 and TRBJ2-1; 8 positions match TRBD2. This CDR3 spans 15 amino acids. Germline CDR1 reads ENHRY; CDR2 reads SYGVKD. The CDR3 nucleotides read TGTGTCATCAGTGAATGGCGGGAGGACTACAATGAGCAGTTCTTC. Translated: CVISEWREDYNEQFF.

Remarks on this clonotype: The CDR3 ends on some other residue instead of the conserved phenylalanine or tryptophan, so this is likely a read error. No DNA is shown, since the ends of the CDR3 on it are uncertain; the CDR3 is the one TCRdb lists. The chain recombines TRBV11-3 with TRBJ1-1; the table names TRBD1, a call not compared with the DNA. Germline values: CDR1 SGHNT, CDR2 YENEEA. Counting both end residues, the CDR3 totals 13 amino acids. The CDR3 is CASSTGLNTEALY.

To note about this clonotype: The CDR3 does not end in the conserved phenylalanine or tryptophan, so this is likely a read error. V gene TRBV28 combines with J gene TRBJ1-6; weak D call: TRBD1 (6 bases). Germline CDR1 MDHEN, CDR2 SYDVKM. V lost 2 bases, J lost 8 bases, and 13 bases lay in between. The length of the CDR3 is 15 residues. CDR3 bases: TGTGCCAGCAGTTTAGAGTTAGGGGGACATTCACCCCTCCACTGT. Amino acid sequence: CASSLELGGHSPLHC.

This clonotype was counted between two and nine times. This may be a read error: a much more frequent sequence differs by one nucleotide. The chain recombines TRBV6-5 with TRBJ2-1, with D tentatively TRBD1 (6 bases). Per germline, CDR1 MNHEY and CDR2 SVGAGI. CDR3 length equals 14 residues. Trimming removed 10 bases from V and 10 bases from J, with 23 bases in between. The CDR3 spells CANSTPYRDGEQFF. Written as DNA, the CDR3 is TGTGCCAACAGCACCCCATACAGGGACGGCGAGCAGTTCTTC.

Comments on this clonotype: One end of the junction fails to match germline, which may point to a read error. The V call is TRBV10-3, the J call TRBJ2-3; D perhaps matches TRBD1 (7 bases). Germline CDR1 ENHRY, CDR2 SYGVKD. This CDR3 spans 15 amino acids. The CDR3 protein is CVISAGGQRTDTQYF. The CDR3 region has the DNA TGTGTCATCAGTGCAGGGGGGCAGCGCACAGATACGCAGTATTTT.

Turning to this clonotype: One base away lies a much larger clone, so this may be a sequencing read error. Here the CDR3 omits its conserved ending phenylalanine or tryptophan, so a read error is the likely source. The CDR3 sequence: CASSLIAGEQFL. CDR3 bases: TGTGCCAGCAGTTTAATTGCGGGGGAGCAGTTCCTC. The V gene is TRBV12-3 or TRBV12-4, the J gene TRBJ2-1; D might be TRBD2 (6 bases). V lost 2 bases to trimming and J lost 10 bases, with 9 bases between them. This CDR3 spans 12 amino acids.

About this clonotype: This may come from a read error, since a much larger clone is one base off. The chain employs TRBV12-3 or TRBV12-4 and TRBJ2-5, with TRBD2 as a possible D gene (5 bases). The CDR3 contains 15 residues. In DNA, the CDR3 is TGTGCCAGCGGTTTTGTGTCGGGAATCCAAGAGACCCAGTACTTC. Translating gives CASGFVSGIQETQYF.

The rearrangement joins TRBV5-4 to TRBJ1-2, with D unclear. This CDR3 has 12 amino acids. The V end was cut by 0 bases, the J end by 7 bases, with 7 bases between. Germline V CDR1 and CDR2: SGHNT, YYREEE (reference sequence). CDR3 DNA: TGTGCCAGCAGCTTGGATCCTGGTGGCTACACCTTC. It specifies CASSLDPGGYTF.

The count of this clonotype is one. With a much larger clone just one base away, this may be a read error. In nucleotides, the CDR3 is TGTGCCACCTCTCCGGGACTAGCGGGCTCCTACGAGCAGTACTTC. Translation: CATSPGLAGSYEQYF. The rearrangement uses TRBV10-3 and TRBJ2-7; TRBD2 matches 12 bases. Per germline, CDR1 ENHRY and CDR2 SYGVKD. J was trimmed by 0 bases and V by 10 bases; bases with no gene match: 7. The CDR3 loop spans 15 amino acids.